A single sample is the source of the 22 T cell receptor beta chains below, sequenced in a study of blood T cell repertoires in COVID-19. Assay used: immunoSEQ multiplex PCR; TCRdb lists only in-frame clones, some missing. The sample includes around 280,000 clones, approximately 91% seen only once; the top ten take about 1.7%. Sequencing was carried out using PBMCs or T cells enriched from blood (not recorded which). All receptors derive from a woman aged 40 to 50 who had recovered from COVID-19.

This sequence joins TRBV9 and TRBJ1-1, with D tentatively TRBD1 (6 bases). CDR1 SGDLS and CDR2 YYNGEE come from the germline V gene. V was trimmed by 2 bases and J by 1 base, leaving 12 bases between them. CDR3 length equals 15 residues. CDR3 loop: CASSVGNRANTEAFF. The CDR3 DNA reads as TGTGCCAGCAGCGTGGGGAACAGGGCGAACACTGAAGCTTTCTTT.

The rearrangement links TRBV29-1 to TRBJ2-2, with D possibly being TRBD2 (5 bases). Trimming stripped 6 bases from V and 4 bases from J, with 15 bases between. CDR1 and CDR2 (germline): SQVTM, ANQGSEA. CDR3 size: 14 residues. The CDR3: CSVDFGKGTGELFF. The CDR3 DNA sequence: TGCAGCGTGGACTTTGGGAAAGGCACCGGGGAGCTGTTTTTT.

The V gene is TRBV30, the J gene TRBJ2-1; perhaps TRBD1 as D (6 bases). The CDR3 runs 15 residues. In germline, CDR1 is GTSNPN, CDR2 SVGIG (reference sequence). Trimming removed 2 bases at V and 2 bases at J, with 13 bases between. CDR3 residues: CAWSLGGTPYNEQFF. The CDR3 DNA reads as TGTGCCTGGAGTTTAGGGGGAACGCCCTACAATGAGCAGTTCTTC.

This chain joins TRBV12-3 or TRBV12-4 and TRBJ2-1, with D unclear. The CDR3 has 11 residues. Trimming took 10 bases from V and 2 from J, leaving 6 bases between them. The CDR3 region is CATAAYNEQFF. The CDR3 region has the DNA TGTGCCACTGCGGCCTACAATGAGCAGTTCTTC.

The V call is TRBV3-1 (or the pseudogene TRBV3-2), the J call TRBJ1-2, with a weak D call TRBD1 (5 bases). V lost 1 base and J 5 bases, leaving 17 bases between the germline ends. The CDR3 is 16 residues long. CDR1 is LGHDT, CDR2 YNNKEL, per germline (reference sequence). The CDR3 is CASSQGTGGGEYGYTF. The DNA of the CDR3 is TGTGCCAGCAGCCAAGGGACCGGGGGAGGCGAGTATGGCTACACCTTC.

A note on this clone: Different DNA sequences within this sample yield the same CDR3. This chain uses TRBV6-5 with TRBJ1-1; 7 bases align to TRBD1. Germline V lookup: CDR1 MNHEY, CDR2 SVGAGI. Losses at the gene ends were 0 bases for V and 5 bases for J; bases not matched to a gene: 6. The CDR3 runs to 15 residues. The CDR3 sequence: CASSYSNRGLTEAFF. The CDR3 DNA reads TGTGCCAGCAGTTACTCGAACAGGGGATTAACTGAAGCTTTCTTT.

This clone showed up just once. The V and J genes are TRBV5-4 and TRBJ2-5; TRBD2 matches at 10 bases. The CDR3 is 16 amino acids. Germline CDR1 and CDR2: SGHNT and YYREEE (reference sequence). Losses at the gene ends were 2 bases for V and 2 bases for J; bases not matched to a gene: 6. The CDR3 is CASSFASGGTQETQYF. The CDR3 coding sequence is TGTGCCAGCAGCTTTGCTAGCGGGGGCACACAAGAGACCCAGTACTTC.

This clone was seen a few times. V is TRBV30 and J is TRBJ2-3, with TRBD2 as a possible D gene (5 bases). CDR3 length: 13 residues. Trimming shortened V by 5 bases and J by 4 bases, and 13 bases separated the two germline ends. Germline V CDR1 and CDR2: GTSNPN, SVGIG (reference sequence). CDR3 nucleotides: TGTGCCTGGGCACAGCGGCGCGCAGATACGCAGTATTTT. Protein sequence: CAWAQRRADTQYF.

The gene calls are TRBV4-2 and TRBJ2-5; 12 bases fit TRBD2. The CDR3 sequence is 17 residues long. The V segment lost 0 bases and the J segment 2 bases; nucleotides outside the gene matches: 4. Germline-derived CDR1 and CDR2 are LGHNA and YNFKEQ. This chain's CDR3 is CASSQDGLAGTQETQYF. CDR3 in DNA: TGTGCCAGCAGCCAAGATGGACTAGCGGGAACTCAAGAGACCCAGTACTTC.

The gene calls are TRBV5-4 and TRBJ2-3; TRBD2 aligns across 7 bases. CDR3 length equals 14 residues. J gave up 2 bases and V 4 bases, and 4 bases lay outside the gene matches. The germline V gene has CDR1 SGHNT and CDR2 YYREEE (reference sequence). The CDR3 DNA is TGTGCCAGCAGCGGGAGGGAGTCCACAGATACGCAGTATTTT. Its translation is CASSGRESTDTQYF.

CDR3 loop: CASRQTGLGGYTF. As DNA, the CDR3 is TGTGCCAGCAGACAGACAGGCCTCGGTGGCTACACCTTC. The V call is TRBV2, the J call TRBJ1-2; maybe TRBD1 (6 bases). Trimming shortened V by 6 bases and J by 7 bases, and 15 bases separated the two germline ends. CDR3 length equals 13 residues. Germline V gene lookup returns CDR1 SNHLY and CDR2 FYNNEI.

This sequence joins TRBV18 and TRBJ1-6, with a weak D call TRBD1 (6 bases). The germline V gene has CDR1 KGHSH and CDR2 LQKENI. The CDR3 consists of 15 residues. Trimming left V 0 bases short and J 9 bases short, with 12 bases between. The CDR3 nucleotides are TGTGCCAGCTCACCACCGGGCAGGGGAAGTTCACCCCTCCACTTT. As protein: CASSPPGRGSSPLHF.

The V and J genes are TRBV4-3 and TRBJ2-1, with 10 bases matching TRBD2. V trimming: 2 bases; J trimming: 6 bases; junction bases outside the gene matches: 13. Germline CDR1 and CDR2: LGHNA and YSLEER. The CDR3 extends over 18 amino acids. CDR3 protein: CASSQSNLVAGGPNEQFF. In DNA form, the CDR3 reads TGCGCCAGCAGCCAATCGAACCTTGTAGCGGGAGGTCCCAATGAGCAGTTCTTC.

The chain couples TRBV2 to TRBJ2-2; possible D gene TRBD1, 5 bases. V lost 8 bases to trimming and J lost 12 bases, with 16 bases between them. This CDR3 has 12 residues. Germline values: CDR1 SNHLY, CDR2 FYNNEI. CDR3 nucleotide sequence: TGTGCCAGCCTTATTGTGGGGCCTCAGCTGTTTTTT. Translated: CASLIVGPQLFF.

This CDR3 is CASSSAGTSGLGTQYF. In nucleotides, the CDR3 is TGTGCCAGTAGCTCCGCCGGGACTAGCGGGTTGGGGACGCAGTATTTT. The V call is TRBV19, the J call TRBJ2-3, with TRBD2 matching over 12 bases. Losses at the gene ends were 6 bases for V and 9 bases for J; bases not matched to a gene: 13. The CDR3 is made up of 16 amino acids. CDR1 LNHDA and CDR2 SQIVND come from the germline V gene (reference sequence).

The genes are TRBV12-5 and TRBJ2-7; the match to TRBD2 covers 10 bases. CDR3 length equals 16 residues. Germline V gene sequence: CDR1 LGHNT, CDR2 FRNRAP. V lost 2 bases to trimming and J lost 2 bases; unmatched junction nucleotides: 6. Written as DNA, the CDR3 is TGTGCTAGTGGTTTGAGGCCAGCGGGGGGGCCCTACGAGCAGTACTTC. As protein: CASGLRPAGGPYEQYF.

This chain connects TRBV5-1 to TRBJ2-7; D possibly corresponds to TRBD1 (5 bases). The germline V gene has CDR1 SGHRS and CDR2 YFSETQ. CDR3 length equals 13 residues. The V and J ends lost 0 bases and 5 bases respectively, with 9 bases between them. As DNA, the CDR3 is TGCGCCAGCAGCTTGGGCAGGGAAAACGAGCAGTACTTC. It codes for CASSLGRENEQYF.

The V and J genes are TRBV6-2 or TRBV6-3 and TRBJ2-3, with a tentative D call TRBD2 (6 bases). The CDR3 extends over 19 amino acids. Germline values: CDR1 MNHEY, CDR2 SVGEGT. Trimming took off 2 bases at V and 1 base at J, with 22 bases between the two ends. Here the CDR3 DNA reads TGTGCCAGCAGTTACGGGGGTCAGGGTTGGGCTAGCGGCACAGATACGCAGTATTTT. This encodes CASSYGGQGWASGTDTQYF.

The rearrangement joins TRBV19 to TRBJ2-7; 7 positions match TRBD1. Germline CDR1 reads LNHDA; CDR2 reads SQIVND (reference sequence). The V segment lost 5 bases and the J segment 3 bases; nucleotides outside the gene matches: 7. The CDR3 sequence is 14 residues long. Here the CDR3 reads CASSYVTGNYEQYF. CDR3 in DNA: TGTGCCAGTAGTTATGTGACAGGGAACTACGAGCAGTACTTC.

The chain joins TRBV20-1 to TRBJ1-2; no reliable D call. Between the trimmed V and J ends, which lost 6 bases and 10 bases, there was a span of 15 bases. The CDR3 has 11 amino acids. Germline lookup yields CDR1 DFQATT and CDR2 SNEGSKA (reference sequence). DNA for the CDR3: TGCAGTGCCTACGCTCTCCGGGACTACACCTTC. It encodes CSAYALRDYTF.

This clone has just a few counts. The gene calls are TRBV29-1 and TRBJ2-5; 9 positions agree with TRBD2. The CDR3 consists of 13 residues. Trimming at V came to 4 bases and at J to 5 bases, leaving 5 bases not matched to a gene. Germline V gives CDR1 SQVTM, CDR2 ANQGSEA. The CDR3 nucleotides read TGCAGCGTTGTGACTAGCGGTGGGGAGACCCAGTACTTC. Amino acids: CSVVTSGGETQYF.

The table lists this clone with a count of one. The CDR3 is CASSQDSLVQETQYF. The CDR3 DNA reads as TGTGCCAGCAGCCAAGATAGCCTGGTACAAGAGACCCAGTACTTC. V is TRBV4-2 and J is TRBJ2-5; D not resolved. The CDR3 totals 15 residues. The germline gives CDR1 LGHNA, CDR2 YNFKEQ. With 0 bases removed from V and 2 bases from J, the gap between germline ends came to 10 bases.